The 3 T cell receptor beta chains below all came from one sample that was sequenced in a study of shared clonotypes between healthy human individuals. The repertoire was sequenced with immunoSEQ multiplex PCR; TCRdb's copy has only in-frame clones and lacks some. The table includes a few million clones, approximately 96% detected once. The material sequenced was naive CD4+ T cells sorted from blood. Subset described: CD45RA+ positively selected. These receptors came from a man in his late teens or twenties in good health.

This clone is a singleton in its sample. The V call is TRBV5-6, the J call TRBJ1-4; D not certain. The CDR3 covers 15 residues. The V end was cut by 1 base, the J end by 0 bases, with 7 bases between. Germline CDR1 reads SGHDT; CDR2 reads YYEEEE. The CDR3 DNA is TGTGCCAGCAGCTTGTTGGGCGCAACTAATGAAAAACTGTTTTTT. It yields the protein CASSLLGATNEKLFF.

The V gene is TRBV5-4, the J gene TRBJ2-3; 7 bases are shared with TRBD1. The V segment lost 4 bases and the J segment 3 bases; nucleotides outside the gene matches: 8. The CDR3 contains 15 residues. Germline V lookup: CDR1 SGHNT, CDR2 YYREEE (reference sequence). The CDR3 sequence: CASSRQGAGTDTQYF. The CDR3 DNA reads TGTGCCAGCAGCCGACAGGGAGCTGGGACAGATACGCAGTATTTT.

The table lists this clone with a count of one. This CDR3 is also generated by other DNA sequences in the sample. V is TRBV27 and J is TRBJ2-3; 8 bases fit TRBD2. J was trimmed by 2 bases and V by 6 bases; bases with no gene match: 4. CDR3 length equals 14 residues. Germline CDR1 reads MNHEY; CDR2 reads SMNVEV (reference sequence). The CDR3 spells CASSLGRDTDTQYF. CDR3 sequence (DNA): TGTGCCAGCAGCCTCGGGAGGGACACAGATACGCAGTATTTT.